This T cell receptor beta chain is from a study of T cell responses to AZD1222 COVID-19 vaccine. Study results and caveats: The sample set comprised mostly white British donors with more females, and clonal diversity was possibly underestimated. CD4 TCRs associated with vaccination spanned spike, dominating at 160-218 and 743-854. Baseline antibody screening turned up just 6 or 7 seropositive AZD1222 recipients.

TCRdb's table, derived via immunoSEQ multiplex PCR, lists solely in-frame clones and lacks some. The sample consists of some 130,000 clones, 90% of them appearing once. The germline V gene encodes CDR1 SGHVS and CDR2 FNYEAQ. The V segment lost 0 bases and the J segment 1 base; nucleotides outside the gene matches: 6. The CDR3 runs to 19 residues. Concerning this clone itself: Antigen specificity is unknown.

Sequenced material: peripheral blood, taken on day 0 of AZD1222 vaccination. The clonotype was recovered from an adult in good health. The chain combines TRBV7-6 with TRBJ2-1, with 13 nucleotides matching TRBD2. As DNA, the CDR3 is TGTGCCAGCAGCTTAGCCCCGGGACTAGCGGGGTTGTCCTACAATGAGCAGTTCTTC. Translating it yields CASSLAPGLAGLSYNEQFF. The full variable domain, completed using reference TRBV7-6 and TRBJ2-1, is GAGVSQSPRYKVTKRGQDVALRCDPISGHVSLYWYRQALGQGPEFLTYFNYEAQQDKSGLPNDRFSAERPEGSISTLTIQRTEQRDSAMYRCASSLAPGLAGLSYNEQFFGPGTRLTVL.